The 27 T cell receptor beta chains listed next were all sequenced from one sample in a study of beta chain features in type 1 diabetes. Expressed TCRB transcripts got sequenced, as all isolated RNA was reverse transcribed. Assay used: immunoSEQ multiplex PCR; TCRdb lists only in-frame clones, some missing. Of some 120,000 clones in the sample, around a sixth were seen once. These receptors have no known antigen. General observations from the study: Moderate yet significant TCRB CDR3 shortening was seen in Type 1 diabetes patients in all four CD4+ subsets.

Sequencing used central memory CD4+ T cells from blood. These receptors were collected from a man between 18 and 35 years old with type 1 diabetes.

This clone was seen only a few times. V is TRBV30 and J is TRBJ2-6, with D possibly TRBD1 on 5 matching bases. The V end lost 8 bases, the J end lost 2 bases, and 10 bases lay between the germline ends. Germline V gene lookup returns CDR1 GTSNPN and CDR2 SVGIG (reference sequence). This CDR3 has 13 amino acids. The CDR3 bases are TGTGCCGGCGACAGCGCTGGGGCCAACGTCCTGACTTTC. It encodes CAGDSAGANVLTF.

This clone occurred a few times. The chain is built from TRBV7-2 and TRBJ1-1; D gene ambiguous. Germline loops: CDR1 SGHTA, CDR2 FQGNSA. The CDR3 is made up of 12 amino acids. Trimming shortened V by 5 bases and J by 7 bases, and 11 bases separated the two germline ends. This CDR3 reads CASSPTRIEAFF. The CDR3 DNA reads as TGTGCCAGCAGCCCCACGCGGATTGAAGCTTTCTTT.

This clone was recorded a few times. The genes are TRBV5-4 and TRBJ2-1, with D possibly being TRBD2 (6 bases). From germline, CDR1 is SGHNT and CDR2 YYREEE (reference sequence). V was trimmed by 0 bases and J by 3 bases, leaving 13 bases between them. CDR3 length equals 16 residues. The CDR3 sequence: CASSLGAPEGYNEQFF. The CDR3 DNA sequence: TGTGCCAGCAGCTTGGGGGCTCCGGAGGGCTACAATGAGCAGTTCTTC.

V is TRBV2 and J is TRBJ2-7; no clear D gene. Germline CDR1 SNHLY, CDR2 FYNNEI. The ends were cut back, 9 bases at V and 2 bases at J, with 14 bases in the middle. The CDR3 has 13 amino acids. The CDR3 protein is CARPTGRPYEQYF. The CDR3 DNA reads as TGTGCCAGGCCGACGGGTAGACCCTACGAGCAGTACTTC.

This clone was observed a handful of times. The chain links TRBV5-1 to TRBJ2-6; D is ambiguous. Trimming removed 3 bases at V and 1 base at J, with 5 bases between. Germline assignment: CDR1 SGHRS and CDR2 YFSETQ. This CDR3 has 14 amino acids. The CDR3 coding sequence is TGCGCCAGCAGCTCGGCGTCTGGGGCCAACGTCCTGACTTTC. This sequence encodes CASSSASGANVLTF.

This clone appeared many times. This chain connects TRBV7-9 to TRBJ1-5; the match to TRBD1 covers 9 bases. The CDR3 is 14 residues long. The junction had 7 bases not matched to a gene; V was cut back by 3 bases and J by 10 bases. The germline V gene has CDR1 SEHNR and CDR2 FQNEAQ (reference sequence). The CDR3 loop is CASSLGGQGVPQHF. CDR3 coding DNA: TGTGCCAGCAGCTTGGGGGGACAGGGCGTCCCCCAGCATTTT.

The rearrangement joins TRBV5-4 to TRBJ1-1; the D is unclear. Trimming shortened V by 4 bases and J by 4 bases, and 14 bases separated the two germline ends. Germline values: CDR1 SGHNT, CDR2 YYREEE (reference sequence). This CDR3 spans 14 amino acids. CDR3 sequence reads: CASSPRSGFTEAFF. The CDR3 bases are TGTGCCAGCAGCCCACGATCGGGTTTCACTGAAGCTTTCTTT. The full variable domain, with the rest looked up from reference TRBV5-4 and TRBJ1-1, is ETGVTQSPTHLIKTRGQQVTLRCSSQSGHNTVSWYQQALGQGPQFIFQYYREEENGRGNFPPRFSGLQFPNYSSELNVNALELDDSALYLCASSPRSGFTEAFFGQGTRLTVV.

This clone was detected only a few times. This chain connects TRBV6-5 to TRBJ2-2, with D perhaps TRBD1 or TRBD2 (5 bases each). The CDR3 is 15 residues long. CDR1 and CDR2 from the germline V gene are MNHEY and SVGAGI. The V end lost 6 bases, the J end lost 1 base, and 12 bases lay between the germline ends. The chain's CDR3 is CASSRGRMNTGELFF. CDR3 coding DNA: TGTGCCAGCAGCCGGGGACGGATGAACACCGGGGAGCTGTTTTTT.

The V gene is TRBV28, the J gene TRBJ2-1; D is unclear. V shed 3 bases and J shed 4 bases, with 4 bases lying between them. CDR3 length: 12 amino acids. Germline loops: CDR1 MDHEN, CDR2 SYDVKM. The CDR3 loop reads CASSLSYNEQFF. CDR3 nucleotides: TGTGCCAGCAGTTTGAGTTACAATGAGCAGTTCTTC.

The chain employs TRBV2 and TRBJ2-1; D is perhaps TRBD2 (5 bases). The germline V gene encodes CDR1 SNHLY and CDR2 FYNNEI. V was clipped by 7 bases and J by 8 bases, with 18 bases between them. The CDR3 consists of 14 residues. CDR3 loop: CASTLPGDIHEQFF. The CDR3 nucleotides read TGTGCCAGCACCCTACCCGGGGATATCCATGAGCAGTTCTTC.

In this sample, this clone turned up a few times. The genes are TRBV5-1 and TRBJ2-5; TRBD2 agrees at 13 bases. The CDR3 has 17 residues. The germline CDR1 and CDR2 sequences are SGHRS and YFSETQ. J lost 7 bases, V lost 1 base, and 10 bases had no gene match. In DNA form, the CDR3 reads TGCGCCAGCAGCTTGACTAGCGGGAGGGCCGGCGAAGCGACCCAGTACTTC. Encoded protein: CASSLTSGRAGEATQYF.

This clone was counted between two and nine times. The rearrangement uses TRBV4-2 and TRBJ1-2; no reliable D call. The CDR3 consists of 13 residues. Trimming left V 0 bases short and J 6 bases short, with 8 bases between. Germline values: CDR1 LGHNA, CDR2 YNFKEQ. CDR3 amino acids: CASSQDRTDGYTF. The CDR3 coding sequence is TGTGCCAGCAGCCAAGACAGGACGGATGGCTACACCTTC.

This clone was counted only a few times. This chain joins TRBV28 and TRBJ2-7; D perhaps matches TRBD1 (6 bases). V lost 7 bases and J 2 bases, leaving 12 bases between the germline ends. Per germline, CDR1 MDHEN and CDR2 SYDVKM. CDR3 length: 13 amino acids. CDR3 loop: CASMGAPAYEQYF. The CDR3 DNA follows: TGTGCCAGCATGGGGGCGCCCGCCTACGAGCAGTACTTC.

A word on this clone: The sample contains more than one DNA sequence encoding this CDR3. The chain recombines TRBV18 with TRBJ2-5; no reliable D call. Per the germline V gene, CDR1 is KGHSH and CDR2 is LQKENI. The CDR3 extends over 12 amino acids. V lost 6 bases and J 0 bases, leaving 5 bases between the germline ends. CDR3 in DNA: TGTGCCAGCTCCCTATACCAAGAGACCCAGTACTTC. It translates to CASSLYQETQYF.

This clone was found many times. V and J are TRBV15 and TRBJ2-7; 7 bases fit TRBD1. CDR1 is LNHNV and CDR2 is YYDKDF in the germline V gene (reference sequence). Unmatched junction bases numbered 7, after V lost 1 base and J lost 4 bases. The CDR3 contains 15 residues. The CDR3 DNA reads TGTGCCACCAGCAGAGTCTCGGGACAGCTTTACGAGCAGTACTTC. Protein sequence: CATSRVSGQLYEQYF.

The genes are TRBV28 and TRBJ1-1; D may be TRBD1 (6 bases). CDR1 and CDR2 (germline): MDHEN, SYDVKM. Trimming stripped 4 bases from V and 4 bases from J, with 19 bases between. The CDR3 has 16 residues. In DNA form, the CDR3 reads TGTGCCAGCAGTTCGGTTTTGAACAGGGTTAGCACTGAAGCTTTCTTT. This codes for CASSSVLNRVSTEAFF.

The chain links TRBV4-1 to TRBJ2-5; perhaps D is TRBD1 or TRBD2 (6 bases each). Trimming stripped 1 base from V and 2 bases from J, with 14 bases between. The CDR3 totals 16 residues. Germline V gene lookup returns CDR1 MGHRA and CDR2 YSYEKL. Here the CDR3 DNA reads TGCGCCAGCAGCCAAGGTACGGGGGCCGGACAAGAGACCCAGTACTTC. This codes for CASSQGTGAGQETQYF.

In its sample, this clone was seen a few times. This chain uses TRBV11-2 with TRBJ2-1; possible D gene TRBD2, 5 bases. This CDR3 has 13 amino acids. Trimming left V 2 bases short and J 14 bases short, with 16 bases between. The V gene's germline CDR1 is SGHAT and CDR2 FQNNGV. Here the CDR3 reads CASSLIRLAKEFF. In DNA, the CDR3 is TGTGCCAGCAGCTTAATCCGGCTAGCTAAGGAGTTCTTC.

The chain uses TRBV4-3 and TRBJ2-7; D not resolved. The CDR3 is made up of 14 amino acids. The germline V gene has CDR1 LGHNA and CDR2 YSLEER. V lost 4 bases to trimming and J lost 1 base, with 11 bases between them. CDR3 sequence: CASSLLLDSYEQYF. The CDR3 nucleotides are TGCGCCAGCAGCCTTCTGCTAGATTCCTACGAGCAGTACTTC.

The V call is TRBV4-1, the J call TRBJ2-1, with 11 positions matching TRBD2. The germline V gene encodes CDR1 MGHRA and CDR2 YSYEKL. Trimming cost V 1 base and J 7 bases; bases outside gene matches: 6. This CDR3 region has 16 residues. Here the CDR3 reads CASSQGLAGGDNEQFF. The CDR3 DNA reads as TGCGCCAGCAGCCAAGGGCTAGCGGGGGGAGATAATGAGCAGTTCTTC.

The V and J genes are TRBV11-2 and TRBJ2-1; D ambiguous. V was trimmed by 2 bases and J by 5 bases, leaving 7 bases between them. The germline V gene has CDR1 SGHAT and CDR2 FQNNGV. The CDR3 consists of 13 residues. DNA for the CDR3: TGTGCCAGCAGCTTATTTAGAGACAATGAGCAGTTCTTC. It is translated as CASSLFRDNEQFF.

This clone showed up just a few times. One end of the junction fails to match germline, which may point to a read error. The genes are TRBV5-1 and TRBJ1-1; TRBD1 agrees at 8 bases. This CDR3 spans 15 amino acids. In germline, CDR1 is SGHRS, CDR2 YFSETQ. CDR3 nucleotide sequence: TGCGCCAGCAGCATCGAACACAGGGGGAACTCTGAAGCTTTCTTT. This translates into CASSIEHRGNSEAFF. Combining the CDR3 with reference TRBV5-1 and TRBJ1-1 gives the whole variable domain KAGVTQTPRYLIKTRGQQVTLSCSPISGHRSVSWYQQTPGQGLQFLFEYFSETQRNKGNFPGRFSGRQFSNSRSEMNVSTLELGDSALYLCASSIEHRGNSEAFFGQGTRLTVV.

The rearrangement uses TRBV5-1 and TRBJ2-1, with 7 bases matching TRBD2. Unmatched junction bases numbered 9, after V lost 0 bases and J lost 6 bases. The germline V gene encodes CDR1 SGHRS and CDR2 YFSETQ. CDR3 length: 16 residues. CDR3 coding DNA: TGCGCCAGCAGCTTGGAGTCGACTAGCCTCGGCAATGAGCAGTTCTTC. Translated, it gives CASSLESTSLGNEQFF.

CDR3 in DNA: TGTGCCAGCAGCCCACAGCAGACGGCTTACAATGAGCAGTTCTTC. It specifies CASSPQQTAYNEQFF. J is TRBJ2-1 and V is TRBV5-4; the D is unclear. V lost 4 bases to trimming and J lost 4 bases, with 15 bases between them. The germline V gene has CDR1 SGHNT and CDR2 YYREEE (reference sequence). CDR3 size: 15 residues.

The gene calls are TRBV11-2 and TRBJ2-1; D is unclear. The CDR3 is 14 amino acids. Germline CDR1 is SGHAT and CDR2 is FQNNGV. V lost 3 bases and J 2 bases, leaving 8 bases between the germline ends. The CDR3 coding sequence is TGTGCCAGCAGCTTCAGGAGCACCTACAATGAGCAGTTCTTC. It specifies CASSFRSTYNEQFF.

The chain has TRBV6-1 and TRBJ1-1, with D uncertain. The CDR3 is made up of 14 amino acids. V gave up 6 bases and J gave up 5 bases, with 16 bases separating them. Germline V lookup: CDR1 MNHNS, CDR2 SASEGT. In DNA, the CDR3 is TGTGCCAGCAGGTTAGACACCCGAGGGACTGAAGCTTTCTTT. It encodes CASRLDTRGTEAFF.

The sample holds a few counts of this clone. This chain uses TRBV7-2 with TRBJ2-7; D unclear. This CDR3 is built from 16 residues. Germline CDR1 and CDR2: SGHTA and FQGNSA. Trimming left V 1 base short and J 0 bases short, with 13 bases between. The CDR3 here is CASSLEGYLDSYEQYF. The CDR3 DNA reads TGTGCCAGCAGCTTAGAAGGTTACCTCGACTCCTACGAGCAGTACTTC.